This TCR beta chain derives from a study of blood T cell repertoires in COVID-19 (TCRdb year 2020). For the study in its entirety: Collaborator samples came from the United States, Italy and Spain and covered acute and convalescent phases of COVID-19. Sample metadata almost always included a de-identified subject ID, COVID-19 status, age in years and sex. A freely available public database, intended as a resource for researchers studying the immune response to SARS-CoV-2, is where the repertoires were released. Subjects who had been exposed to COVID-19, were actively infected with it, or had recovered from it provided the deeply sampled blood TCRbeta repertoires that made up the dataset. The samples were drawn from the first 160 participants of the ongoing ImmuneRACE study and from some 1,300 subjects provided by 6 global collaborators. The material from the prospective study consisted of cDNA or gDNA derived from T cells, B-cell-depleted T cells, or PBMCs. HLA class I and class II types, where available, came from metadata supplied by the sample provider rather than from assay-based typing.

What the research found in general, with its limitations: The amount of clinical and demographic metadata varied by source and participant and was provided uncurated.

Concerning this clone itself: What antigen it recognizes has not been identified. One base away there is no much larger clone; base qualities are not given.

The immunoSEQ Assay, a bias-controlled multiplex PCR, was used to amplify TCRbeta CDR3 regions from genomic DNA. In the source study's methods: The number of nucleated cells in each sample was estimated by amplification of reference gene primers within the assay. Sequence reads were collapsed and filtered to measure the absolute abundance of every unique TCRbeta CDR3 rearrangement. For each sample, productive Simpson clonality was calculated by taking the square root of Simpson's diversity index across productive rearrangements. This is the immuneACCESS table as TCRdb keeps it, with only in-frame sequences that have V and J called. A part of the clones is gone; compared with another copy, unresolved V genes explain less than half, and the rest is unexplained. V and J calls and clone size come straight from that table; D and trimming were deduced from the DNA. This sample has roughly 220,000 clones in its table, and around 83% of those were observed once. More than 1.2% of the sample goes to the ten largest clones.

V and J lose 3 bases and 6 bases, and a span of 3 bases separates them. Reading from cysteine to phenylalanine, the CDR3 counts 11 amino acids. Of all the DNA, just the CDR3 is kept, 33 bases in frame from base 1. Another Seattle source contributed samples from volunteer blood donors who had recovered from COVID-19. Each collaborating institution followed its own protocols to collect whole blood in K2EDTA tubes. For TCRbeta analysis, collaborators shipped samples as frozen whole blood, isolated PBMCs, or DNA extracted from either of those sample types. Sequences were obtained from peripheral blood. The rearranged chain carries TRBV12-3 or TRBV12-4 and TRBJ2-4; the D gene cannot be named for sure. The source of this sequence is a woman in her 40s who had recovered from COVID-19. CDR3 reads: CASSFLNIQYF. The sequenced DNA: TGTGCCAGCAGTTTCTTAAACATTCAGTACTTC.